The clone carrying this TCR beta chain was counted a few times. Its cognate antigen is unknown. This sample was included in a study of human T cells and chemical hapten exposure. Findings and caveats of the study: All donors were alopecia patients, so their immunity may differ from that of healthy people. Compared with pre-sensitization or healthy control sets, expanded TCRs clustered more.

V lost 3 bases and J 5 bases, leaving 8 bases between the germline ends. CDR3 size: 13 residues. Germline V lookup: CDR1 MRHNA, CDR2 SNTAGT. The time point here: patch test 1, 2 weeks after DPC sensitization. Treatment described: therapeutic diphenylcyclopropenone sensitization with weekly scalp DPC. TCRdb re-called the RACE reads through MiXCR, storing one row per CDR3 protein. This sample has around 190,000 distinct CDR3 sequences; approximately 20% occur once, and the top ten carry about 6.7%. The genes are TRBV6-4 and TRBJ2-1; weak D call: TRBD2 (6 bases). The clonotype originates from a woman aged 50 to 60 with alopecia areata. Some clones in this sample may be carry-over from other donors' samples. Sequencing used whole blood, obtained in connection with sensitization to the hapten diphenylcyclopropenone (DPC). The CDR3 DNA is TGTGCCAGCAGTGAAGTAGCGGACAATGAGCAGTTCTTC. Its translation is CASSEVADNEQFF.